This entry lists 13 T cell receptor beta chains sequenced from one sample in a study of beta chain features in type 1 diabetes. Their antigens remain unidentified. Notes on the study in general: Moderately but significantly shorter TCRB CDR3s were found in Type 1 diabetes patients in all four CD4+ subsets.

Isolated RNA was reverse transcribed in full, so expressed TCRB transcripts were sequenced. Measured with immunoSEQ multiplex PCR; TCRdb has only the in-frame clones, and not every one. The table lists hundreds of thousands of clones, approximately 11% of them singletons. The specimen sequenced was naive CD4+ T cells from blood. These receptor sequences come from a young man with type 1 diabetes.

The V call is TRBV28, the J call TRBJ1-2; D possibly corresponds to TRBD1 (6 bases). V gave up 4 bases and J gave up 5 bases, with 11 bases separating them. The V gene's germline CDR1 is MDHEN and CDR2 SYDVKM. The CDR3 has 13 amino acids. CDR3 DNA sequence: TGTGCCAGCAGTTCTAACAGGGAGTATGGCTACACCTTC. This translates into CASSSNREYGYTF.

This clone was found a few times. This chain connects TRBV5-1 to TRBJ1-2, with a weak D call TRBD1 (5 bases). Germline V gene data show CDR1 as SGHRS and CDR2 as YFSETQ. This CDR3 contains 13 residues. V lost 4 bases to trimming and J lost 13 bases, with 20 bases between them. The CDR3 spells CASSGLTDRRLTF. The DNA of the CDR3 is TGCGCCAGCAGCGGCCTGACAGACCGGCGTCTCACCTTC. Based on the CDR3 plus reference TRBV5-1 and TRBJ1-2, the full variable domain is KAGVTQTPRYLIKTRGQQVTLSCSPISGHRSVSWYQQTPGQGLQFLFEYFSETQRNKGNFPGRFSGRQFSNSRSEMNVSTLELGDSALYLCASSGLTDRRLTFGSGTRLTVV.

This clone was picked up a small number of times. V is TRBV11-2 and J is TRBJ2-1, with TRBD2 as a possible D gene (6 bases). CDR1 is SGHAT, CDR2 FQNNGV, per germline. V shed 1 base and J shed 6 bases, with 7 bases lying between them. The CDR3 is 13 residues long. CDR3 nucleotide sequence: TGTGCCAGCAGCTTAGCGGGGGTCAATGAGCAGTTCTTC. This gives the protein CASSLAGVNEQFF.

This clone was counted only a few times. The V and J genes are TRBV6-6 and TRBJ1-2, with TRBD1 matching 10 bases. CDR1 MNHNY and CDR2 SVGAGI come from the germline V gene (reference sequence). V was clipped by 6 bases and J by 6 bases; unmatched bases: 4. CDR3 length: 13 residues. The CDR3 nucleotides read TGTGCCAGCAGACGACAGGGGGCTGATGGCTACACCTTC. Translating gives CASRRQGADGYTF.

Only a few counts were recorded for this clone. V is TRBV10-3 and J is TRBJ2-7; TRBD2 agrees at 9 bases. Per the germline V gene, CDR1 is ENHRY and CDR2 is SYGVKD. The V and J ends lost 4 bases and 5 bases, in that order; junction bases with no gene match: 6. The CDR3 has 14 residues. The CDR3 sequence is CAISGLAGLHEQYF. CDR3 nucleotides: TGTGCCATCAGTGGGCTAGCGGGGTTGCACGAGCAGTACTTC.

The chain carries TRBV7-9 and TRBJ2-3; possible D gene TRBD2, 5 bases. The ends were cut back, 3 bases at V and 6 bases at J, with 10 bases in the middle. This CDR3 spans 13 amino acids. From germline, CDR1 is SEHNR and CDR2 FQNEAQ (reference sequence). CDR3 in amino acids: CASSFAGRDTQYF. The CDR3 nucleotides are TGTGCCAGCAGCTTCGCGGGTCGCGATACGCAGTATTTT.

The chain couples TRBV6-1 to TRBJ2-7, with 8 bases fitting TRBD2. CDR1 and CDR2 from the germline V gene are MNHNS and SASEGT. With 7 bases clipped from V and 1 base from J, the junction kept 9 bases outside the gene matches. CDR3 size: 15 residues. In DNA, the CDR3 is TGTGCCAGCAATATCGGCGGGGGGAGTTCCTACGAGCAGTACTTC. Translated, it gives CASNIGGGSSYEQYF.

The chain combines TRBV5-4 with TRBJ2-5; D might be TRBD2 (6 bases). The CDR3 is 15 amino acids. Germline CDR1 and CDR2: SGHNT and YYREEE (reference sequence). The ends were cut back, 4 bases at V and 5 bases at J, with 18 bases in the middle. CDR3 protein: CASSLRTHGGETQYF. The CDR3 DNA sequence: TGTGCCAGCAGCCTTCGGACCCACGGAGGGGAGACCCAGTACTTC. The complete variable domain, with remaining parts taken from reference TRBV5-4 and TRBJ2-5, reads ETGVTQSPTHLIKTRGQQVTLRCSSQSGHNTVSWYQQALGQGPQFIFQYYREEENGRGNFPPRFSGLQFPNYSSELNVNALELDDSALYLCASSLRTHGGETQYFGPGTRLLVL.

The V gene is TRBV28, the J gene TRBJ1-5; 7 nucleotides align to TRBD1. CDR3 size: 12 residues. Trimming removed 6 bases from V and 7 bases from J; junction bases left unmatched: 3. Germline lookup yields CDR1 MDHEN and CDR2 SYDVKM. The CDR3 region is CASREGAQPQHF. CDR3 sequence (DNA): TGTGCCAGCAGGGAGGGGGCCCAGCCCCAGCATTTT.

The chain uses TRBV29-1 and TRBJ2-5; 8 positions match TRBD2. This CDR3 is built from 12 residues. With 6 bases clipped from V and 4 bases from J, the junction kept 4 bases outside the gene matches. Germline CDR1 reads SQVTM; CDR2 reads ANQGSEA. The DNA of the CDR3 is TGCAGCGTCCCGGGGGGGATAGAGACCCAGTACTTC. Its protein product is CSVPGGIETQYF.

This clone was seen a few times. The CDR3 coding sequence is TGTGCCAGCAGCAACGGAAAGCAGGGCCTGACAGGGGACTATGGCTACACCTTC. This gives the protein CASSNGKQGLTGDYGYTF. J is TRBJ1-2 and V is TRBV7-9, with 8 bases fitting TRBD1. Trimming removed 5 bases from V and 3 bases from J; junction bases left unmatched: 17. The CDR3 is 18 residues long. Germline V gives CDR1 SEHNR, CDR2 FQNEAQ (reference sequence). Supplemented by reference TRBV7-9 and TRBJ1-2, the full variable domain reads DTGVSQNPRHKITKRGQNVTFRCDPISEHNRLYWYRQTLGQGPEFLTYFQNEAQLEKSRLLSDRFSAERPKGSFSTLEIQRTEQGDSAMYLCASSNGKQGLTGDYGYTFGSGTRLTVV.

The CDR3 nucleotides are TGTGCCAGCAGCATTGGGACAGGGGGCTACACCTTC. Translation: CASSIGTGGYTF. V is TRBV11-1 and J is TRBJ1-2, with 9 bases aligning to TRBD1. The CDR3 extends over 12 amino acids. Germline trimming cut 5 bases from V and 8 bases from J; bases unmatched to any gene: 3. Germline V gives CDR1 SGHAT, CDR2 FQDESV (reference sequence).

The rearrangement uses TRBV5-1 and TRBJ2-5; 9 positions match TRBD2. Germline-derived CDR1 and CDR2 are SGHRS and YFSETQ. V was clipped by 3 bases and J by 2 bases; unmatched bases: 2. CDR3 length: 14 amino acids. The CDR3 here is CASSSLAGQETQYF. CDR3 in DNA: TGCGCCAGCAGCTCCCTAGCGGGGCAAGAGACCCAGTACTTC. Combining the CDR3 with reference TRBV5-1 and TRBJ2-5 gives the whole variable domain KAGVTQTPRYLIKTRGQQVTLSCSPISGHRSVSWYQQTPGQGLQFLFEYFSETQRNKGNFPGRFSGRQFSNSRSEMNVSTLELGDSALYLCASSSLAGQETQYFGPGTRLLVL.